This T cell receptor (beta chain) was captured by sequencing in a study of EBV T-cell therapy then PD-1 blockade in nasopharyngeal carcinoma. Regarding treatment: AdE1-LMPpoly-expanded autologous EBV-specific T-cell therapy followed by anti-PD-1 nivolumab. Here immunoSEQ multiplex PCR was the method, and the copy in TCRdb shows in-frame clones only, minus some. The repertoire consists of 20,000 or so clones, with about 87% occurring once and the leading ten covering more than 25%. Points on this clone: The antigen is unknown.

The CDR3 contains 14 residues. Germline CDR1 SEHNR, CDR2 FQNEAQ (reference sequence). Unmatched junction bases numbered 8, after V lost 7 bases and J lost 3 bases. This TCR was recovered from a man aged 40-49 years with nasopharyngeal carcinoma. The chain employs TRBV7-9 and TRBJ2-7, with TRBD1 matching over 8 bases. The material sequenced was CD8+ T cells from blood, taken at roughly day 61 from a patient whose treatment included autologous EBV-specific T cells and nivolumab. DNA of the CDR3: TGTGCCAGCACCCCCGGGACAGGATTCTACGAGCAGTACTTC. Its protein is CASTPGTGFYEQYF.